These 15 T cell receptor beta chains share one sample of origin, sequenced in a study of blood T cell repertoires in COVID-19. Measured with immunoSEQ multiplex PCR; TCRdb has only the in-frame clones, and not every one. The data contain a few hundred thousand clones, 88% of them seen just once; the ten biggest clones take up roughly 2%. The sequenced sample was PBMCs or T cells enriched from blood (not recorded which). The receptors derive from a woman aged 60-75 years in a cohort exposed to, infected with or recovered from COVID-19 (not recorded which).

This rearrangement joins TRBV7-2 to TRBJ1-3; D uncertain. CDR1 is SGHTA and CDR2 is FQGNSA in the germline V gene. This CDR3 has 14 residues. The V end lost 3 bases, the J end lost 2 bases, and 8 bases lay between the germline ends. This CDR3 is CASSFTVAGNTIYF. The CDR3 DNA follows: TGTGCCAGCAGCTTCACAGTTGCTGGAAACACCATATATTTT. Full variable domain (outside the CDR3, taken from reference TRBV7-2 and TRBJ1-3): GAGVSQSPSNKVTEKGKDVELRCDPISGHTALYWYRQSLGQGLEFLIYFQGNSAPDKSGLPSDRFSAERTGGSVSTLTIQRTQQEDSAVYLCASSFTVAGNTIYFGEGSWLTVV.

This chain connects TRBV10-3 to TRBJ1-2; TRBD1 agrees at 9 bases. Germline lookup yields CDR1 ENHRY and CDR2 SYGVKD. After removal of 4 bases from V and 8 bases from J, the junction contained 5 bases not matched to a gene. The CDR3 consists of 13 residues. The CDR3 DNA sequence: TGTGCCATCAGTGGACAGGGGGAGGGAGGCTACACCTTC. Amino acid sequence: CAISGQGEGGYTF.

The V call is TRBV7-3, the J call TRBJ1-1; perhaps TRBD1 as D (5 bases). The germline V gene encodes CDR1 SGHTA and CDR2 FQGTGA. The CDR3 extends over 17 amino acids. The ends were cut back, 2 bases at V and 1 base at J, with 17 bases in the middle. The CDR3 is CASSLSIARQSNTEAFF. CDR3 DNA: TGTGCCAGCAGCTTATCGATCGCGAGACAGTCGAACACTGAAGCTTTCTTT.

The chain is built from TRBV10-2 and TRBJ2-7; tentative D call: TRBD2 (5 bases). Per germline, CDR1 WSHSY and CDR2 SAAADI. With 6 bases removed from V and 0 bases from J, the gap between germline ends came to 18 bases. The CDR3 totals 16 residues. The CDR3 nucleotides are TGCGCCAGCAGCGAGATTACCGGACTCAGCTCCTACGAGCAGTACTTC. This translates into CASSEITGLSSYEQYF.

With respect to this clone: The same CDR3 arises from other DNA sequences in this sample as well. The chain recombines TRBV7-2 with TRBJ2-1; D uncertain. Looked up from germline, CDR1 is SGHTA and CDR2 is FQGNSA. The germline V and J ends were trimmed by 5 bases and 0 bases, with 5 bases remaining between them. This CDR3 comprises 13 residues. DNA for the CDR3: TGTGCCAGCAGCCTGAGCTCCTACAATGAGCAGTTCTTC. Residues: CASSLSSYNEQFF.

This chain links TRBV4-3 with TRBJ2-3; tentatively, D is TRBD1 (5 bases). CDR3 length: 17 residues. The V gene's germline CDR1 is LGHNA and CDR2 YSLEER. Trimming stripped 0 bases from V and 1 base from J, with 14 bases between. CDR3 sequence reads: CASSQDGGQQGTDTQYF. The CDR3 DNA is TGCGCCAGCAGCCAAGATGGCGGACAACAGGGCACAGATACGCAGTATTTT.

The CDR3: CAWSDMGQGSGELFF. The DNA of the CDR3 is TGTGCCTGGAGTGATATGGGACAGGGGTCCGGGGAGCTGTTTTTT. The chain combines TRBV30 with TRBJ2-2; 10 bases map to TRBD1. Germline CDR1 and CDR2: GTSNPN and SVGIG (reference sequence). Trimming cost V 1 base and J 6 bases; bases outside gene matches: 5. The length of the CDR3 is 15 residues.

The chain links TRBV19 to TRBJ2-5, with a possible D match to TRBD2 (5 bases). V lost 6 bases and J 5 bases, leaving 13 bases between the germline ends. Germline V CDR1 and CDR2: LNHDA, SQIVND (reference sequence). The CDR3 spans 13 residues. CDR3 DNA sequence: TGTGCCAGTAGGTTGTCGGGGATGGAGACCCAGTACTTC. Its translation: CASRLSGMETQYF. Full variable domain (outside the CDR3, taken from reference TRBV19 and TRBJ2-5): DGGITQSPKYLFRKEGQNVTLSCEQNLNHDAMYWYRQDPGQGLRLIYYSQIVNDFQKGDIAEGYSVSREKKESFPLTVTSAQKNPTAFYLCASRLSGMETQYFGPGTRLLVL.

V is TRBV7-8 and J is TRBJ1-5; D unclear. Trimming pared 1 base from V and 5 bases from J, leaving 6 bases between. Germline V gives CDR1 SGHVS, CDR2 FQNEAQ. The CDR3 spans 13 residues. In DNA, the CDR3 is TGTGCCAGCAGCTTAGGGGCTGATCAGCCCCAGCATTTT. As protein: CASSLGADQPQHF.

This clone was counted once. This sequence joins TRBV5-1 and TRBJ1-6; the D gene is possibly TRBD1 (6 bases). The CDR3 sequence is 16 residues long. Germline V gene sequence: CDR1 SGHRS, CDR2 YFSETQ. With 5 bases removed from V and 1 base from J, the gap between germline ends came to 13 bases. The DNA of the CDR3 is TGCGCCAGCAGAGGGGGAGGGGATTCCTATAATTCACCCCTCCACTTT. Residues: CASRGGGDSYNSPLHF.

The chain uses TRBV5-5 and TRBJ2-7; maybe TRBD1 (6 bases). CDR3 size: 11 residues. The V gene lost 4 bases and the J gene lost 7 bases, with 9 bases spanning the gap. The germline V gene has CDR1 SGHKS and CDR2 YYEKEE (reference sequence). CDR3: CASSPGTEQYF. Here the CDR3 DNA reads TGTGCCAGCAGCCCAGGGACAGAGCAGTACTTC. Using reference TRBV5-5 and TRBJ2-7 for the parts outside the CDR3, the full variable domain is DAGVTQSPTHLIKTRGQQVTLRCSPISGHKSVSWYQQVLGQGPQFIFQYYEKEERGRGNFPDRFSARQFPNYSSELNVNALLLGDSALYLCASSPGTEQYFGPGTRLTVT.

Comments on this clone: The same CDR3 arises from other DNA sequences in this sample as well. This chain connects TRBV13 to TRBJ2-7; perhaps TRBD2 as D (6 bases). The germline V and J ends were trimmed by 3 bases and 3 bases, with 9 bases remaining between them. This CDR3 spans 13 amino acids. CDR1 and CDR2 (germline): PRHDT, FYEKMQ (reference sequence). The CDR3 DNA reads TGTGCCAGCAGCTTTGGCGGGAACTACGAGCAGTACTTC. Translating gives CASSFGGNYEQYF.

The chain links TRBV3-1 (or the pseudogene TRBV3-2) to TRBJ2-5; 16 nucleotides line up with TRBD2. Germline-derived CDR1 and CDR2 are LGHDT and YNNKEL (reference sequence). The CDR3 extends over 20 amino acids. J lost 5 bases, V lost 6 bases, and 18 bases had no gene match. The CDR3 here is CASSLQPPGTSGRARETQYF. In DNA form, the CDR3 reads TGTGCCAGCAGTCTTCAGCCACCCGGGACTAGCGGGAGGGCCCGTGAGACCCAGTACTTC.

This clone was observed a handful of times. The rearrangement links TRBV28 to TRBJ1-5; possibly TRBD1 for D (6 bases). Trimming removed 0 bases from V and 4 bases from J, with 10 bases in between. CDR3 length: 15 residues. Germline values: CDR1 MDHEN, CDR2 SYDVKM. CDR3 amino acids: CASSLWGQGNQPQHF. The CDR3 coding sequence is TGTGCCAGCAGTTTATGGGGGCAGGGGAATCAGCCCCAGCATTTT. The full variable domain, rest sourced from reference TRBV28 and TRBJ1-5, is DVKVTQSSRYLVKRTGEKVFLECVQDMDHENMFWYRQDPGLGLRLIYFSYDVKMKEKGDIPEGYSVSREKKERFSLILESASTNQTSMYLCASSLWGQGNQPQHFGDGTRLSIL.

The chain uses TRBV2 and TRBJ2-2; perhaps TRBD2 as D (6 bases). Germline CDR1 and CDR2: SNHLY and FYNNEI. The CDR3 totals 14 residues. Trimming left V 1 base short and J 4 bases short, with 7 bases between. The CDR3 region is CASSEVGGTGELFF. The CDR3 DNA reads TGTGCCAGCAGTGAAGTCGGGGGCACCGGGGAGCTGTTTTTT.